The 18 T cell receptor beta chains in this list originate from one sample, sequenced in a study of cytomegalovirus exposure and HLA in healthy donors. A multiplex PCR was run with 60 Vbeta primers and 13 Jbeta primers. The protocol was immunoSEQ multiplex PCR, while the TCRdb copy is restricted to in-frame clones and leaves out a portion. Of some 180,000 clones listed, about 79% are singletons. The sequenced material came from PBMCs. These receptor sequences come from a man aged 18 to 30 in good health and CMV-seronegative.

J is TRBJ1-1 and V is TRBV10-3, with 8 bases aligning to TRBD1. Looked up from germline, CDR1 is ENHRY and CDR2 is SYGVKD. The trim removed 6 bases at V and 4 bases at J, leaving 10 bases unmatched. This CDR3 is 15 amino acids long. CDR3 bases: TGTGCCATCAGGGCCCCCAGGGGGCACGGCACTGAAGCTTTCTTT. As protein: CAIRAPRGHGTEAFF.

The chain uses TRBV19 and TRBJ2-5; D gene unclear. Germline V CDR1 and CDR2: LNHDA, SQIVND (reference sequence). The CDR3 has 14 residues. V lost 5 bases to trimming and J lost 2 bases, with 12 bases between them. CDR3 nucleotides: TGTGCCAGTAGTTCACGAGACTTTCAAGAGACCCAGTACTTC. As protein: CASSSRDFQETQYF.

V usage is TRBV6-5 and J usage is TRBJ1-5; D gene ambiguous. The CDR3 covers 14 residues. Trimming shortened V by 6 bases and J by 4 bases, and 13 bases separated the two germline ends. The germline gives CDR1 MNHEY, CDR2 SVGAGI. The CDR3 loop is CASSPDLMNQPQHF. In DNA, the CDR3 is TGTGCCAGCAGCCCGGACTTAATGAATCAGCCCCAGCATTTT.

This chain links TRBV7-9 with TRBJ2-7; D possibly corresponds to TRBD2 (6 bases). The germline gives CDR1 SEHNR, CDR2 FQNEAQ (reference sequence). V lost 5 bases and J lost 4, with 9 bases in between. CDR3 length equals 12 residues. This chain's CDR3 is CASSRDFYEQYF. CDR3 DNA sequence: TGTGCCAGCAGCAGGGACTTTTACGAGCAGTACTTC.

V is TRBV7-9 and J is TRBJ2-1; 8 bases are shared with TRBD2. The junction had 6 bases not matched to a gene; V was cut back by 4 bases and J by 4 bases. Germline CDR1 and CDR2: SEHNR and FQNEAQ (reference sequence). The length of the CDR3 is 15 residues. This CDR3 reads CASSSRGGSYNEQFF. CDR3 sequence (DNA): TGTGCCAGCAGCTCCCGGGGGGGAAGTTACAATGAGCAGTTCTTC.

The chain carries TRBV9 and TRBJ1-1, with 9 bases identical to TRBD1. The CDR3 covers 15 residues. From germline, CDR1 is SGDLS and CDR2 YYNGEE. V was pared by 4 bases and J by 6 bases, with 10 bases of the junction left unmatched. This CDR3 is CASSMTGTGTSEAFF. CDR3 in DNA: TGTGCCAGCAGCATGACCGGGACAGGGACTTCTGAAGCTTTCTTT.

The chain recombines TRBV7-2 with TRBJ2-5; D uncertain. This CDR3 has 13 amino acids. The V end lost 1 base, the J end lost 4 bases, and 7 bases lay between the germline ends. Germline loops: CDR1 SGHTA, CDR2 FQGNSA. The CDR3: CASSLVVRETQYF. The DNA for the CDR3 is TGTGCCAGCAGCTTAGTTGTTAGAGAGACCCAGTACTTC.

J is TRBJ2-1 and V is TRBV5-4, with D possibly matching TRBD2 (5 bases). The CDR3 is made up of 14 amino acids. Germline V gene lookup returns CDR1 SGHNT and CDR2 YYREEE (reference sequence). V lost 4 bases to trimming and J lost 6 bases, with 14 bases between them. CDR3 sequence: CASSGVGGSNEQFF. The CDR3 DNA reads as TGTGCCAGCAGCGGAGTGGGCGGGTCCAATGAGCAGTTCTTC.

V and J are TRBV5-4 and TRBJ1-6, with 11 bases aligning to TRBD1. The CDR3 is made up of 15 amino acids. Germline CDR1 and CDR2: SGHNT and YYREEE (reference sequence). J was trimmed by 9 bases and V by 4 bases; bases with no gene match: 6. CDR3 region: CASSRQGQGGSPLHF. CDR3 sequence (DNA): TGTGCCAGCAGCCGCCAGGGACAGGGGGGTTCACCCCTCCACTTT.

With regard to this clone: At the DNA level, this CDR3 is encoded by other sequences in the same sample as well. The rearrangement joins TRBV5-6 to TRBJ1-2; 10 positions agree with TRBD1. After removal of 0 bases from V and 4 bases from J, the junction contained 3 bases not matched to a gene. This CDR3 is 15 amino acids long. Germline CDR1 is SGHDT and CDR2 is YYEEEE. The chain's CDR3 is CASSLGQGASYGYTF. The CDR3 DNA reads TGTGCCAGCAGCTTGGGACAGGGGGCTTCCTATGGCTACACCTTC.

CDR3 residues: CASKTLGGTGELFF. CDR3 sequence (DNA): TGTGCCAGCAAAACCCTCGGGGGCACCGGGGAGCTGTTTTTT. The V gene is TRBV5-4, the J gene TRBJ2-2; D may be TRBD2 (6 bases). CDR3 length equals 14 residues. Per germline, CDR1 SGHNT and CDR2 YYREEE (reference sequence). Between the trimmed V and J ends, which lost 6 bases and 4 bases, there was a span of 13 bases.

This chain links TRBV7-9 with TRBJ1-1; TRBD1 is a possible D gene (5 bases). Germline assignment: CDR1 SEHNR and CDR2 FQNEAQ (reference sequence). The CDR3 is 15 residues long. Trimming removed 2 bases at V and 1 base at J, with 11 bases between. For the CDR3, the DNA is TGTGCCAGCAGCTTATCGGGAGGACAGAACACTGAAGCTTTCTTT. It encodes CASSLSGGQNTEAFF.

CDR3 sequence: CASRRAGRSITDTQYF. DNA of the CDR3: TGTGCCAGCAGGCGCGCAGGGAGGTCAATCACAGATACGCAGTATTTT. The chain joins TRBV27 to TRBJ2-3; perhaps TRBD2 as D (6 bases). Trimming took 6 bases from V and 2 from J, leaving 18 bases between them. Germline CDR1 is MNHEY and CDR2 is SMNVEV (reference sequence). This CDR3 is 16 amino acids long.

The chain joins TRBV10-1 to TRBJ1-2, with 7 bases fitting TRBD1. Germline CDR1 is WNHNN and CDR2 is SYGVQD (reference sequence). The CDR3 loop spans 13 amino acids. Trimming took 2 bases from V and 8 from J; bases not matched to a gene: 5. Here the CDR3 DNA reads TGCGCCAGCAGTGAGGACAGGGTGAAAGGCTACACCTTC. This sequence encodes CASSEDRVKGYTF.

The chain links TRBV6-5 to TRBJ2-5, with 8 bases matching TRBD2. Trimming cost V 6 bases and J 4 bases; bases outside gene matches: 4. This CDR3 is 13 amino acids long. The germline V gene encodes CDR1 MNHEY and CDR2 SVGAGI. CDR3 nucleotide sequence: TGTGCCAGCAGCCCGGGACTAGGAGAGACCCAGTACTTC. Protein product: CASSPGLGETQYF.

The table lists this clone with a few counts. V and J are TRBV6-4 and TRBJ2-2; TRBD2 might be the D (6 bases). This CDR3 is 13 amino acids long. V dropped 6 bases and J dropped 1 base, with 6 bases sitting between them. Germline CDR1 reads MRHNA; CDR2 reads SNTAGT. The CDR3 DNA reads as TGTGCCAGCAGCGGGGGGAACACCGGGGAGCTGTTTTTT. Its translation: CASSGGNTGELFF.

The chain is built from TRBV10-3 and TRBJ1-1; tentatively, D is TRBD1 (6 bases). CDR1 ENHRY and CDR2 SYGVKD come from the germline V gene. The ends were cut back, 6 bases at V and 1 base at J, with 18 bases in the middle. The CDR3 sequence is 16 residues long. Here the CDR3 reads CAIRQTPGQENTEAFF. The CDR3 nucleotides are TGTGCCATCAGACAAACCCCGGGACAAGAGAACACTGAAGCTTTCTTT.

This clone was picked up one time. The rearrangement joins TRBV30 to TRBJ2-5; possible D gene TRBD2, 5 bases. This CDR3 comprises 13 residues. V was trimmed by 3 bases and J by 7 bases, leaving 15 bases between them. Germline V gene data show CDR1 as GTSNPN and CDR2 as SVGIG (reference sequence). The CDR3 spells CAWSSPPGWTQYF. The CDR3 nucleotides are TGTGCCTGGAGCTCCCCGCCGGGGTGGACCCAGTACTTC.